Detailed here is one T cell receptor (beta chain). Its antigen is unidentified. The data derive from a study of human T cells and chemical hapten exposure. Study context: Per-sample TCR yields varied mainly from small pooled library volume differences.

Broader study findings: Sensitization with DPC brought no change to TCRs above 1 in 1000 in frequency.

It was the library that attached unique molecular identifiers to individual cDNA molecules. Per the study methods: Ranging from about 20,000 to 700,000, TCR counts per sample had a median value of approximately 95,000. TCRdb independently ran MiXCR on the 5' RACE reads; one entry per CDR3 protein. These V and J calls originate from TCRdb's pipeline instead of the authors' own analysis. The sample records about 140,000 distinct CDR3 sequences, roughly 4% being singletons. Researchers extracted total RNA from unfractionated whole blood. This CDR3 is 13 amino acids long. Germline CDR1 SQVTM, CDR2 ANQGSEA. Trimming removed 6 bases from V and 1 base from J, with 12 bases in between.

This TCR was recovered from a female donor in good health. This chain connects TRBV29-1 to TRBJ1-1; no firm D call. The CDR3 loop is CSVSDDWNTEAFF. CDR3 in DNA: TGCAGCGTGAGCGACGACTGGAACACTGAAGCTTTCTTT.